This TCR beta chain was sequenced during a study of a mutant IDH1 vaccine in newly diagnosed glioma. Data came from immunoSEQ multiplex PCR; TCRdb stores just in-frame clones and leaves some out. The table includes fewer than 90,000 clones, less than 90% detected once. For this clone: Its specificity is not known.

Losses at the gene ends were 0 bases for V and 4 bases for J; bases not matched to a gene: 3. Germline V lookup: CDR1 KGHSH, CDR2 LQKENI. CDR3 size: 14 residues. Time point: week 35, safety follow-up. Every vaccine dose comprised 300 ug of mutant IDH1 20-mer peptide plus topical imiquimod. Material: PBMCs, obtained from a glioma patient whose treatment included an IDH1 peptide vaccine. The sequence came from a man aged 18 to 30 with glioma. The chain recombines TRBV18 with TRBJ2-7; 7 bases align to TRBD2. CDR3 protein: CASSPPLAEYEQYF. The DNA of the CDR3 is TGTGCCAGCTCACCACCCCTAGCGGAGTACGAGCAGTACTTC.